The T cell receptor beta chain under discussion was sequenced for a study of OX40 agonist ivuxolimab in advanced cancers. The overall study: Patients were treated with intravenous ivuxolimab, dosed at 0.01 to 10 mg/kg and infused every 2 weeks. Findings of the study overall: Within 6 weeks, CD4+ and CD8+ blood T cells expanded clonally at 0.1 to 3.0 mg/kg.

Here immunoSEQ multiplex PCR was the method, and the copy in TCRdb shows in-frame clones only, minus some. The data contain approximately 33,000 clones, 85% to 95% of them singletons. Prior autoimmune disease or systemic immunosuppression barred patients. The sampling schedule covered blood at baseline, cycle 4 day 1, and cycle 7 day 1. A remark on this clone: Its antigen is currently unknown.

The CDR3 has 15 residues. Trimming shortened V by 6 bases and J by 6 bases, and 21 bases separated the two germline ends. Germline lookup yields CDR1 SGHVS and CDR2 FQNEAQ. The sequence was collected from an adult with an advanced solid tumor such as melanoma, head and neck, liver or kidney cancer. This specimen was CD4+ or CD8+ T cells sorted from blood, taken in a trial of the OX40 agonist ivuxolimab. The rearrangement uses TRBV7-8 and TRBJ2-7; no clear D gene. CDR3 sequence (DNA): TGTGCCAGCAGTCCCGGTGGATTTTTCGTGGGCGAGCAGTACTTC. It is translated as CASSPGGFFVGEQYF.